The clone carrying this TCR beta chain was found a few times. The antigen remains undetermined. The entry originates in a study of Graves' ophthalmopathy and Graves' hyperthyroidism. Across the whole study: Peripheral blood was collected at initial diagnosis, before any treatment. Study results and caveats: Blood shared most expanded thyroid clonotypes above 0.001 frequency. Ophthalmopathy could be told apart from stable hyperthyroidism by a 13-signature model (around 88% sensitivity, around 81% specificity).

This CDR3 spans 13 amino acids. Germline CDR1 reads ENHRY; CDR2 reads SYGVKD. Trimming took 10 bases from V and 3 from J; bases not matched to a gene: 9. Using RNA transcripts, the TCR beta CDR3 regions were amplified. First-round RT-PCR relied on HTBI primers, and a second-round multiplex PCR came next. Via MiXCR, TCRdb re-called the multiplex PCR reads, giving one row per CDR3 protein. This table holds approximately 700,000 distinct CDR3 sequences, about 44% found once. This sequence was found in an adult man with Graves' ophthalmopathy. The rearrangement links TRBV10-3 to TRBJ2-7; 7 bases are a match to TRBD1. Sequencing was performed on peripheral blood. CDR3 sequence reads: CASTLGTVYEQYF. The CDR3, as DNA: TGTGCCAGCACCTTAGGGACAGTCTACGAGCAGTACTTC.